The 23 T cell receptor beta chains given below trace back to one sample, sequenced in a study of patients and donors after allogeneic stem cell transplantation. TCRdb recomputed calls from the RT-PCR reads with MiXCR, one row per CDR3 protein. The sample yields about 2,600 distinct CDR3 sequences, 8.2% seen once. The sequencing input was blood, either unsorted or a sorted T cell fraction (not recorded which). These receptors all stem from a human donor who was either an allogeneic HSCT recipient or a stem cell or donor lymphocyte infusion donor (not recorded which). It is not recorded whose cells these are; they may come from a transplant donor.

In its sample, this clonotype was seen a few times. For the CDR3, the DNA is TGCAGTGCTAGAATGAGCGACAGGGAGGCCGGGGAGCTGTTTTTT. Its protein product is CSARMSDREAGELFF. The rearrangement uses TRBV20-1 and TRBJ2-2; tentative D call: TRBD1 (7 bases). There are 15 residues in the CDR3. The V end was cut by 2 bases, the J end by 6 bases, with 16 bases between. CDR1 and CDR2 (germline): DFQATT, SNEGSKA (reference sequence).

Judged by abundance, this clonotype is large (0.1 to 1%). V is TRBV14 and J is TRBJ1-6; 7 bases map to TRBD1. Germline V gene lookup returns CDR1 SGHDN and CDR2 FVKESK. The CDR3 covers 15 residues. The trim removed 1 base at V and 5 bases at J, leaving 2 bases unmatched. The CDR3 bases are TGTGCCAGCAGCCAAGGACAGGGTCATAATTCACCCCTCCACTTT. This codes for CASSQGQGHNSPLHF.

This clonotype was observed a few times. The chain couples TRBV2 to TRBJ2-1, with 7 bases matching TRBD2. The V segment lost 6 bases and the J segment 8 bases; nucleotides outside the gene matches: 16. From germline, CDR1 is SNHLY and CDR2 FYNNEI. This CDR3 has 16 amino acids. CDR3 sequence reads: CASSPGLTTFRHEQFF. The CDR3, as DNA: TGTGCCAGCAGCCCGGGACTAACCACATTCCGGCATGAGCAGTTCTTC.

In nucleotides, the CDR3 is TGTGCCAGCAGCCAGGGGGTACGCGGCTACACCTTC. It specifies CASSQGVRGYTF. The chain combines TRBV3-1 with TRBJ1-2, with D maybe TRBD1 (5 bases). The CDR3 runs to 12 residues. V lost 3 bases to trimming and J lost 8 bases, with 10 bases between them. From germline, CDR1 is LGHDT and CDR2 YNNKEL (reference sequence).

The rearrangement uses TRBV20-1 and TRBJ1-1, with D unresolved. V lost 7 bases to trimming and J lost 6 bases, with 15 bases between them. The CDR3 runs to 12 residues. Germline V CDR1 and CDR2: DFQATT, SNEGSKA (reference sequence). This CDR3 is CSVPEPSAEAFF. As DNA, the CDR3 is TGCAGTGTCCCCGAACCATCCGCTGAAGCTTTCTTT.

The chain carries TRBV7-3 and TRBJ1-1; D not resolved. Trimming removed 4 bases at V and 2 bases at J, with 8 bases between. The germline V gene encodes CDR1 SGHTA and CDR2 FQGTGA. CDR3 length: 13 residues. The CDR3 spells CASSSGYNTEAFF. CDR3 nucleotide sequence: TGTGCCAGCAGCTCCGGATACAACACTGAAGCTTTCTTT. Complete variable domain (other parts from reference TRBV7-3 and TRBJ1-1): GAGVSQTPSNKVTEKGKYVELRCDPISGHTALYWYRQSLGQGPEFLIYFQGTGAADDSGLPNDRFFAVRPEGSVSTLKIQRTERGDSAVYLCASSSGYNTEAFFGQGTRLTVV.

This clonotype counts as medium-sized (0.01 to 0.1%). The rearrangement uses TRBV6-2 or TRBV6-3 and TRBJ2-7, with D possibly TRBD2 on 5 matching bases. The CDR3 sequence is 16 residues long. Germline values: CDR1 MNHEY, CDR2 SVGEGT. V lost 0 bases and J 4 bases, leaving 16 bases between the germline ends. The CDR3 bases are TGTGCCAGCAGTTACTCGATGGGCGGGCTCTTTTACGAGCAGTACTTC. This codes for CASSYSMGGLFYEQYF.

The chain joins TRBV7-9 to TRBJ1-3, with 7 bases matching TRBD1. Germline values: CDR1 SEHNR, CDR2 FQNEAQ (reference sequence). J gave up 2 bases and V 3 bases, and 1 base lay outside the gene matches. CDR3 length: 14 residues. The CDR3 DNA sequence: TGTGCCAGCAGCTTCGGGACAGCTGGAAACACCATATATTTT. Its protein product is CASSFGTAGNTIYF.

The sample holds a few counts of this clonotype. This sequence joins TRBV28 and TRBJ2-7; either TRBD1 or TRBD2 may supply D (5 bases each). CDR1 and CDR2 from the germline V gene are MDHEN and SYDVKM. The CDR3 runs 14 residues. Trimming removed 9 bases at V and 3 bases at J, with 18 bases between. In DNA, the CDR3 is TGTGCCAGTATCAACGAGGGACGGAACTACGAGCAGTACTTC. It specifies CASINEGRNYEQYF.

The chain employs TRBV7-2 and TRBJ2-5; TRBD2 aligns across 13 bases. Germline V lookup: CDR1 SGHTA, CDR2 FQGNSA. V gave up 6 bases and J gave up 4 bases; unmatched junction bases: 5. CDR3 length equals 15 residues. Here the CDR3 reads CASSQRLAGGETQYF. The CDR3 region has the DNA TGTGCCAGCAGTCAAAGACTAGCGGGAGGAGAGACCCAGTACTTC.

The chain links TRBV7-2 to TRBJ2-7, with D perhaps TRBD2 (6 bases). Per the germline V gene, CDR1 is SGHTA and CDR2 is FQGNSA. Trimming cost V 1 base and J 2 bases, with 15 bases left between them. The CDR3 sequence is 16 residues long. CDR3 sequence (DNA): TGTGCCAGCAGCTTAGACCGGCCGGGAGTGACCTACGAGCAGTACTTC. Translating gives CASSLDRPGVTYEQYF.

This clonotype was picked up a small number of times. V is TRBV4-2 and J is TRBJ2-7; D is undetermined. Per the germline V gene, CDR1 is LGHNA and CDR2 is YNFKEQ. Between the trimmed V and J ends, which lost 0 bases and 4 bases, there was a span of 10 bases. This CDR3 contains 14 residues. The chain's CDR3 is CASSQDLIGYEQYF. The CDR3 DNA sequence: TGTGCCAGCAGCCAAGATCTTATTGGGTACGAGCAGTACTTC.

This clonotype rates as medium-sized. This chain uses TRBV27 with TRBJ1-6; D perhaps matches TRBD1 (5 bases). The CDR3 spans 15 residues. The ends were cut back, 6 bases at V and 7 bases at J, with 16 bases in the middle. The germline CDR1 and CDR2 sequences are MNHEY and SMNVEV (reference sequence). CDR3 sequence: CASRLGPAANSPLHF. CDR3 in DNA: TGTGCCAGCAGGCTGGGGCCCGCGGCAAATTCACCCCTCCACTTT.

The CDR3 here is CASSSGQGSYEQYF. In DNA form, the CDR3 reads TGCGCCAGCAGCTCAGGACAGGGGAGCTACGAGCAGTACTTC. The V call is TRBV5-1, the J call TRBJ2-7, with TRBD1 identical over 9 bases. Germline CDR1 SGHRS, CDR2 YFSETQ. Trimming cost V 3 bases and J 3 bases; bases outside gene matches: 4. This CDR3 is 14 amino acids long.

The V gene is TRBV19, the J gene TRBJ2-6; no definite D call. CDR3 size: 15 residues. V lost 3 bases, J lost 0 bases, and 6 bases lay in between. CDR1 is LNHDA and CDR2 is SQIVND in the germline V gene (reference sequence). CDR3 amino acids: CASSMSNSGANVLTF. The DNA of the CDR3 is TGTGCCAGTAGTATGAGTAACTCTGGGGCCAACGTCCTGACTTTC.

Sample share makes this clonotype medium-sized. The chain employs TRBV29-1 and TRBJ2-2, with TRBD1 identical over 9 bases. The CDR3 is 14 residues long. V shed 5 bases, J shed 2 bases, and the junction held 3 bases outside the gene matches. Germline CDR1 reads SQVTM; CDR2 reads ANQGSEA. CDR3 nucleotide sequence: TGCAGCGTTCAGGGACAGGGAAACACCGGGGAGCTGTTTTTT. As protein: CSVQGQGNTGELFF.

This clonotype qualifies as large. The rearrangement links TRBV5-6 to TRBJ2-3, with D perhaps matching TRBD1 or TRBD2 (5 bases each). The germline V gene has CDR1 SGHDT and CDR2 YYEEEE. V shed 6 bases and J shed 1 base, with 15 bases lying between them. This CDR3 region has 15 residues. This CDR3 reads CASTRDEKGTDTQYF. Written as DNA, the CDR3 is TGTGCCAGCACCCGGGACGAAAAAGGCACAGATACGCAGTATTTT.

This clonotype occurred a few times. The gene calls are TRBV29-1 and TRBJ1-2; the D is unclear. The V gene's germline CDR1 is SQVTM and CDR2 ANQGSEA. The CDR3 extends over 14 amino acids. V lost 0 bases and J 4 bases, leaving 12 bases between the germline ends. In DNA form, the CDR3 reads TGCAGCGTTGAAGAAGTAGTCGATTCCTATGGCTACACCTTC. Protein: CSVEEVVDSYGYTF.

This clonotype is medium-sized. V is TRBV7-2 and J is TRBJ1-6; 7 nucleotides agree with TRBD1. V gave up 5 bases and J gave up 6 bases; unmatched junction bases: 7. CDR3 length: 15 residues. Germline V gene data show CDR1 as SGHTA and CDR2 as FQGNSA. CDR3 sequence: CASSPGGQPNSPLHF. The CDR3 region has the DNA TGTGCCAGCAGCCCTGGGGGACAGCCTAATTCACCCCTCCACTTT. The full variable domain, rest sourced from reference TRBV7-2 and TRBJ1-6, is GAGVSQSPSNKVTEKGKDVELRCDPISGHTALYWYRQSLGQGLEFLIYFQGNSAPDKSGLPSDRFSAERTGGSVSTLTIQRTQQEDSAVYLCASSPGGQPNSPLHFGNGTRLTVT.

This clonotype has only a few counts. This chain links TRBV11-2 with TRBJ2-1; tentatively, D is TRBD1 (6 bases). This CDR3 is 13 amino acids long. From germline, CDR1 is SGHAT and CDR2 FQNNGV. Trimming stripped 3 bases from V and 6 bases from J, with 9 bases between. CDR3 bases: TGTGCCAGCAGCTTTCAACAGGGCAATGAGCAGTTCTTC. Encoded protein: CASSFQQGNEQFF.

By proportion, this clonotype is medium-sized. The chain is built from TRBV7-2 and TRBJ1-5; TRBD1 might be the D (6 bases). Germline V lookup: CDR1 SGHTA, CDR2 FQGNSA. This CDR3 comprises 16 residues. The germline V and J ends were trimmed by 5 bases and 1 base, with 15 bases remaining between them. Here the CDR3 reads CASSPRRGDSNQPQHF. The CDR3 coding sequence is TGTGCCAGCAGCCCTCGGAGGGGGGACAGCAATCAGCCCCAGCATTTT.

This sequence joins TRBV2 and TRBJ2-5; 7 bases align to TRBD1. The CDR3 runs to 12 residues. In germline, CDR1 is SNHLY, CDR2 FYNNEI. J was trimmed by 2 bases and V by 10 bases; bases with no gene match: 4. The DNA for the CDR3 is TGTGCCAATCGGGACAGTCAAGAGACCCAGTACTTC. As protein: CANRDSQETQYF.

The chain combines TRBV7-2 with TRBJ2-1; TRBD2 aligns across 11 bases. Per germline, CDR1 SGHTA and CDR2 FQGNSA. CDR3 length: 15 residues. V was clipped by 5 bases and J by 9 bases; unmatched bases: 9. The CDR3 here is CASSDLLAGASEQFF. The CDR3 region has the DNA TGTGCCAGCAGCGACCTACTAGCGGGAGCATCTGAGCAGTTCTTC.